This T cell receptor (beta chain) was identified during a study of T cells after posttransplantation cyclophosphamide. The CDR3 loop spans 15 amino acids. CDR1 and CDR2 from the germline V gene are MDHEN and SYDVKM. V was clipped by 4 bases and J by 1 base, with 11 bases between them. The protocol was immunoSEQ multiplex PCR, while the TCRdb copy is restricted to in-frame clones and leaves out a portion. The table includes tens of thousands of clones, 80% to 90% detected once. Treatment was busulfan-fludarabine conditioning, a marrow graft, and cyclophosphamide on days +3 and +4. Regarding the study as a whole: Donor CD8+ memory clones often dominated recipient blood repertoires at later times. Skin or GI-infiltrating T cells shared few TRB sequences with blood. Recipient CMV seropositivity and CMV reactivation strongly tracked TRB clonality.

On this clone itself: What it binds is unknown.

The sample consisted of PBMCs, taken after allogeneic stem cell transplant with posttransplant cyclophosphamide. V gene TRBV28 combines with J gene TRBJ1-5; tentatively, D is TRBD1 (6 bases). This TCR came from a female patient between 30 and 40 years old who received an allogeneic stem cell transplant from an unrelated donor, was CMV-positive, and had no GVHD. Some T cells may have come from the graft donor. CDR3: CASSSGQMSNQPQHF. Written as DNA, the CDR3 is TGTGCCAGCAGTTCAGGACAGATGAGCAATCAGCCCCAGCATTTT.